This TCR beta chain was captured by sequencing in a study of cytomegalovirus exposure and HLA in healthy donors. Study summary: Across 300 to 400 genotyped donors, roughly 85% landed in the Caucasian-associated ancestry cluster.

The V segment lost 2 bases and the J segment 6 bases; nucleotides outside the gene matches: 11. The length of the CDR3 is 16 residues. In germline, CDR1 is PRHDT, CDR2 FYEKMQ (reference sequence). Worth noting for this clone: Its specificity is unknown.

Study results and caveats: As immune exposure information, only CMV serostatus was available.

A multiplex PCR was run with 60 Vbeta primers and 13 Jbeta primers. Clones were read by immunoSEQ multiplex PCR, and TCRdb kept only the in-frame ones, dropping some. The data contain some 150,000 clones, about 72% of them singletons. Sequencing input: PBMCs. This clonotype was obtained from a human donor in good health. The chain employs TRBV13 and TRBJ2-7; 9 positions agree with TRBD2. CDR3 region: CASSLRRGGSRSEQYF. CDR3 DNA sequence: TGTGCCAGCAGCTTAAGGCGGGGGGGCTCGAGGAGCGAGCAGTACTTC.